Following are 18 T cell receptor beta chains from one sample sequenced in a study of T cells after yellow fever vaccination. TCRdb processed the 5' RACE reads anew with MiXCR; each CDR3 protein has one entry. Of approximately 510,000 distinct CDR3 sequences in the sample, just over 20% were seen once. The sequencing used PBMCs, collected roughly 20 days after the first yellow fever vaccination. The origin of the receptors is a man aged 18-30 years who received the YFV17D yellow fever vaccine.

This clonotype came up many times. V usage is TRBV7-9 and J usage is TRBJ2-7; tentatively, D is TRBD1 or TRBD2 (5 bases each). Trimming removed 5 bases from V and 3 bases from J, with 11 bases in between. Per germline, CDR1 SEHNR and CDR2 FQNEAQ (reference sequence). The length of the CDR3 is 13 residues. The CDR3 nucleotides are TGTGCCAGCAGCACGGGACGGAGCTACGAGCAGTACTTC. Its protein product is CASSTGRSYEQYF.

The chain links TRBV2 to TRBJ2-5; D may be TRBD1 or TRBD2 (5 bases each). The V and J ends lost 3 bases and 5 bases respectively, with 10 bases between them. This CDR3 comprises 13 residues. In germline, CDR1 is SNHLY, CDR2 FYNNEI. As DNA, the CDR3 is TGTGCCAGCAGTGAGGCAGGGACGGAGACCCAGTACTTC. Amino acids: CASSEAGTETQYF.

This clonotype was found a few times. This chain links TRBV11-2 with TRBJ2-3; TRBD2 matches 7 bases. V gave up 6 bases and J gave up 0 bases; unmatched junction bases: 15. The CDR3 runs to 18 residues. Germline V gene data show CDR1 as SGHAT and CDR2 as FQNNGV. The CDR3 loop is CASRLGRGRGLSTDTQYF. Here the CDR3 DNA reads TGTGCCAGCAGGCTTGGGCGGGGGAGAGGACTTAGCACAGATACGCAGTATTTT.

The chain has TRBV7-6 and TRBJ1-2; 8 positions match TRBD1. In germline, CDR1 is SGHVS, CDR2 FNYEAQ. CDR3 size: 13 residues. V shed 4 bases and J 8 bases; nucleotides not matched to a gene: 6. CDR3 residues: CASSSSGGYGYTF. The DNA of the CDR3 is TGTGCCAGCAGCTCGTCAGGGGGCTACGGCTACACCTTC.

This clonotype has more than one count but fewer than ten. The chain recombines TRBV20-1 with TRBJ2-5, with 8 bases identical to TRBD2. This CDR3 is built from 13 residues. Trimming cost V 6 bases and J 2 bases; bases outside gene matches: 5. Germline V CDR1 and CDR2: DFQATT, SNEGSKA (reference sequence). In DNA, the CDR3 is TGCAGTGCCGTAGCGGGGCTTCAAGAGACCCAGTACTTC. Translated, it gives CSAVAGLQETQYF.

Here the CDR3 DNA reads TGTGCCAGCTCACCCCTACAAGGGGAGCTAGGCTATGGCTACACCTTC. Protein sequence: CASSPLQGELGYGYTF. The chain joins TRBV18 to TRBJ1-2; D is possibly TRBD1 (5 bases). CDR3 size: 16 residues. The V and J ends lost 3 bases and 4 bases respectively, with 18 bases between them. Germline-derived CDR1 and CDR2 are KGHSH and LQKENI. The full variable domain, in which reference TRBV18 and TRBJ1-2 provide the parts outside the CDR3, is NAGVMQNPRHLVRRRGQEARLRCSPMKGHSHVYWYRQLPEEGLKFMVYLQKENIIDESGMPKERFSAEFPKEGPSILRIQQVVRGDSAAYFCASSPLQGELGYGYTFGSGTRLTVV.

This clonotype was detected a few times. The V gene is TRBV18, the J gene TRBJ2-1; D is uncertain. Germline CDR1 KGHSH, CDR2 LQKENI. Trimming cost V 2 bases and J 0 bases, with 8 bases left between them. The CDR3 totals 15 residues. CDR3 sequence: CASSPADLSYNEQFF. The DNA of the CDR3 is TGTGCCAGCTCACCAGCGGACCTCTCCTACAATGAGCAGTTCTTC. The full variable domain, in which reference TRBV18 and TRBJ2-1 provide the parts outside the CDR3, is NAGVMQNPRHLVRRRGQEARLRCSPMKGHSHVYWYRQLPEEGLKFMVYLQKENIIDESGMPKERFSAEFPKEGPSILRIQQVVRGDSAAYFCASSPADLSYNEQFFGPGTRLTVL.

The chain recombines TRBV7-6 with TRBJ2-7; maybe TRBD2 (6 bases). The CDR3 runs 14 residues. Germline CDR1 is SGHVS and CDR2 is FNYEAQ. The ends were cut back, 7 bases at V and 0 bases at J, with 13 bases in the middle. CDR3 in DNA: TGTGCCAGCAACAATCGGGACTCCTCCTACGAGCAGTACTTC. Translating it yields CASNNRDSSYEQYF.

This chain joins TRBV12-3 or TRBV12-4 and TRBJ2-1; 7 bases are a match to TRBD1. V dropped 3 bases and J dropped 4; count of bases not matched to a gene: 6. CDR3 size: 15 residues. Here the CDR3 DNA reads TGTGCCAGCAGTTTCGTAGGGGGCAAGTACAATGAGCAGTTCTTC. This sequence encodes CASSFVGGKYNEQFF.

The V and J genes are TRBV7-9 and TRBJ2-5, with 7 nucleotides matching TRBD1. Germline values: CDR1 SEHNR, CDR2 FQNEAQ (reference sequence). This CDR3 has 14 amino acids. Trimming took 5 bases from V and 3 from J; bases not matched to a gene: 6. The CDR3: CASSQGTEEETQYF. The CDR3 coding sequence is TGTGCCAGCAGCCAAGGGACAGAAGAAGAGACCCAGTACTTC.

The V call is TRBV29-1, the J call TRBJ1-3; D unclear. Between the trimmed V and J ends, which lost 4 bases and 0 bases, there was a span of 4 bases. This CDR3 is 12 amino acids long. Per germline, CDR1 SQVTM and CDR2 ANQGSEA. This CDR3 is CSVVVSGNTIYF. The CDR3 DNA reads TGCAGCGTTGTTGTCTCTGGAAACACCATATATTTT.

A few counts support this clonotype. The chain has TRBV27 and TRBJ1-1; 7 bases match TRBD1. Germline lookup yields CDR1 MNHEY and CDR2 SMNVEV (reference sequence). The CDR3 sequence is 17 residues long. V trimming: 3 bases; J trimming: 4 bases; junction bases outside the gene matches: 14. This chain's CDR3 is CASSFGVAGGLGTEAFF. CDR3 nucleotides: TGTGCCAGCAGTTTCGGTGTGGCAGGGGGACTTGGCACTGAAGCTTTCTTT.

This clonotype was counted only a few times. The CDR3 reads CASSLEDRPSTDTQYF. The CDR3 nucleotides are TGCGCCAGCAGCTTGGAGGACAGGCCGAGCACAGATACGCAGTATTTT. The gene calls are TRBV5-1 and TRBJ2-3; 7 bases match TRBD1. CDR3 size: 16 residues. Germline V gene lookup returns CDR1 SGHRS and CDR2 YFSETQ. Trimming cost V 0 bases and J 0 bases; bases outside gene matches: 4.

This clonotype was picked up a small number of times. This chain joins TRBV6-5 and TRBJ2-5, with a tentative D call TRBD1 (6 bases). Germline V CDR1 and CDR2: MNHEY, SVGAGI. The CDR3 spans 15 residues. V was trimmed by 0 bases and J by 4 bases, leaving 12 bases between them. In DNA form, the CDR3 reads TGTGCCAGCAGTTACTCATCCACAGGGACAGAGACCCAGTACTTC. This encodes CASSYSSTGTETQYF.

This clonotype was detected only a few times. This chain connects TRBV15 to TRBJ1-3; D unclear. This CDR3 spans 12 amino acids. Germline values: CDR1 LNHNV, CDR2 YYDKDF (reference sequence). With 8 bases removed from V and 2 bases from J, the gap between germline ends came to 7 bases. CDR3 DNA sequence: TGTGCCACCGGGGTCACTGGAAACACCATATATTTT. Translation gives CATGVTGNTIYF.

This chain joins TRBV7-2 and TRBJ1-4; D is uncertain. CDR1 is SGHTA, CDR2 FQGNSA, per germline. The CDR3 is made up of 15 amino acids. Between the trimmed V and J ends, which lost 1 base and 4 bases, there was a span of 10 bases. The CDR3 DNA reads as TGTGCCAGCAGCTTAGAAGGCAGAAATAATGAAAAACTGTTTTTT. It specifies CASSLEGRNNEKLFF.

The chain uses TRBV7-9 and TRBJ1-1; tentative D call: TRBD1 (6 bases). CDR1 and CDR2 (germline): SEHNR, FQNEAQ (reference sequence). The CDR3 has 15 amino acids. V gave up 5 bases and J gave up 3 bases, with 16 bases separating them. The CDR3 sequence: CASSPTGFADTEAFF. As DNA, the CDR3 is TGTGCCAGCAGCCCAACAGGGTTCGCAGACACTGAAGCTTTCTTT.

The chain combines TRBV28 with TRBJ1-5, with TRBD1 matching over 11 bases. V was pared by 3 bases and J by 5 bases, with 3 bases of the junction left unmatched. This CDR3 has 15 residues. Germline V gives CDR1 MDHEN, CDR2 SYDVKM. The CDR3 region is CASSLGQGVDQPQHF. CDR3 coding DNA: TGTGCCAGCAGTTTGGGACAGGGGGTAGATCAGCCCCAGCATTTT. Full variable domain (rest looked up from reference TRBV28 and TRBJ1-5): DVKVTQSSRYLVKRTGEKVFLECVQDMDHENMFWYRQDPGLGLRLIYFSYDVKMKEKGDIPEGYSVSREKKERFSLILESASTNQTSMYLCASSLGQGVDQPQHFGDGTRLSIL.